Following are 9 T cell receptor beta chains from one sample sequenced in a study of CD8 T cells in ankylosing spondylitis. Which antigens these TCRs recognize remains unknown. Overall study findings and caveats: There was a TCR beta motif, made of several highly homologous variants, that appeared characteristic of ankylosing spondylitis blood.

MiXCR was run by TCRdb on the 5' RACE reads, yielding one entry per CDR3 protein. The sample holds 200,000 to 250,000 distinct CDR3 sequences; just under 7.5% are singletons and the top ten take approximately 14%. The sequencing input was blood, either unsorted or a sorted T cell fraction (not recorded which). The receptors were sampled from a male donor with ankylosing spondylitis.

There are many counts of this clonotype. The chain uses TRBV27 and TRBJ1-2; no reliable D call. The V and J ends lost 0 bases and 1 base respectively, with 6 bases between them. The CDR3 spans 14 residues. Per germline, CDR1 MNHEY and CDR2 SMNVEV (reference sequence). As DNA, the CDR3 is TGTGCCAGCAGTTTATCGGAAGATAACTATGGCTACACCTTC. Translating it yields CASSLSEDNYGYTF.

The CDR3 loop is CASSLERRTGYTF. The CDR3 DNA is TGTGCCAGCAGCTTAGAGCGCCGGACTGGCTACACCTTC. The chain recombines TRBV11-2 with TRBJ1-2; D is uncertain. Germline lookup yields CDR1 SGHAT and CDR2 FQNNGV. The CDR3 is 13 residues long. V was shortened by 0 bases and J by 7 bases, with 9 bases between the two germline ends. Using reference TRBV11-2 and TRBJ1-2 for the parts outside the CDR3, the full variable domain is EAGVAQSPRYKIIEKRQSVAFWCNPISGHATLYWYQQILGQGPKLLIQFQNNGVVDDSQLPKDRFSAERLKGVDSTLKIQPAKLEDSAVYLCASSLERRTGYTFGSGTRLTVV.

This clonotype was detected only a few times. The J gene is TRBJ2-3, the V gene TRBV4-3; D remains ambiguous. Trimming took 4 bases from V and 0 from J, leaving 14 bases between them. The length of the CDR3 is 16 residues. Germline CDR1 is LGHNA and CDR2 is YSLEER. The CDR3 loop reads CASSPGPWGSTDTQYF. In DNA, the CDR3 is TGCGCCAGCAGCCCTGGACCCTGGGGTAGCACAGATACGCAGTATTTT.

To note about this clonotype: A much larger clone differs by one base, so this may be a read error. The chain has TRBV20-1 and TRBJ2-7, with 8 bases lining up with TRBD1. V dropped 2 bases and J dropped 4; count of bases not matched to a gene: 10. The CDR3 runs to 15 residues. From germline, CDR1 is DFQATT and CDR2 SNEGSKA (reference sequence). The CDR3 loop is CSARITGTGCYEQYF. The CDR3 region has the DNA TGCAGTGCTAGAATAACCGGGACAGGCTGTTACGAGCAGTACTTC.

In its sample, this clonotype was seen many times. This CDR3 is CASSQSSYNSPLHF. The CDR3 DNA follows: TGCGCCAGCAGCCAAAGCTCCTATAATTCACCCCTCCACTTT. The rearrangement links TRBV4-3 to TRBJ1-6; no firm D call. V lost 2 bases and J 0 bases, leaving 2 bases between the germline ends. This CDR3 has 14 amino acids. Germline V gene lookup returns CDR1 LGHNA and CDR2 YSLEER.

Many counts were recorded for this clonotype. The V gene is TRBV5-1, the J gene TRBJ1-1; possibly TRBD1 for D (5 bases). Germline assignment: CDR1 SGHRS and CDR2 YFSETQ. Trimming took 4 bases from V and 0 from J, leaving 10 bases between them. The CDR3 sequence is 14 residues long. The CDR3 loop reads CASSPGGVNTEAFF. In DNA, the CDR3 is TGCGCCAGCAGCCCCGGGGGAGTGAACACTGAAGCTTTCTTT.

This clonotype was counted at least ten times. The CDR3 DNA reads TGTGCCAGCAGCTTAGAGGCACGAATGAACACTGAAGCTTTCTTT. It encodes CASSLEARMNTEAFF. The rearrangement joins TRBV7-9 to TRBJ1-1, with unresolved D. The V end was cut by 1 base, the J end by 0 bases, with 9 bases between. In germline, CDR1 is SEHNR, CDR2 FQNEAQ (reference sequence). The CDR3 is made up of 15 amino acids.

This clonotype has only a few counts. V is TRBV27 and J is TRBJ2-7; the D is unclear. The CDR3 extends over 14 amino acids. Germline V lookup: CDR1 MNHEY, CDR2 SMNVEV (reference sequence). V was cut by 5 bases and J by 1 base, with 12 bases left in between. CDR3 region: CASSAVDMSYEQYF. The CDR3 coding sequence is TGTGCCAGCAGTGCAGTAGACATGTCCTACGAGCAGTACTTC.

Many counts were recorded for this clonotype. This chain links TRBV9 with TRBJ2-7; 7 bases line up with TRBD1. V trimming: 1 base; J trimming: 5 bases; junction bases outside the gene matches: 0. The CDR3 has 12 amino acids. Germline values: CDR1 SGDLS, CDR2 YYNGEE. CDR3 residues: CASSVQGDEQYF. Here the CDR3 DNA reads TGTGCCAGCAGCGTACAGGGGGACGAGCAGTACTTC.